The 8 T cell receptor beta chains given below trace back to one sample, sequenced in a study of T cells in Graves' hyperthyroidism and ophthalmopathy. Amplification of TCR beta CDR3 regions was performed using RNA transcripts as template. The primer set for the first-round RT-PCR of the TCR CDR3 was HTBI. Each CDR3 protein is one row after TCRdb ran MiXCR on the multiplex PCR reads. The sample lists 530,000 or so distinct CDR3 sequences, 17% seen once, with approximately 18% in the top ten. The sample taken for sequencing was blood. The origin of the receptors is a woman under 30 with Graves' ophthalmopathy.

V usage is TRBV28 and J usage is TRBJ1-4; D is uncertain. This CDR3 spans 15 amino acids. The ends were cut back, 5 bases at V and 5 bases at J, with 15 bases in the middle. Looked up from germline, CDR1 is MDHEN and CDR2 is SYDVKM. For the CDR3, the DNA is TGTGCCAGCAGTAACCCGGGCTCCGGCAATGAAAAACTGTTTTTT. Residues: CASSNPGSGNEKLFF.

The chain is built from TRBV10-3 and TRBJ2-7, with a weak D call TRBD2 (5 bases). Looked up from germline, CDR1 is ENHRY and CDR2 is SYGVKD. V was pared by 3 bases and J by 6 bases, with 18 bases between. CDR3 size: 15 residues. The CDR3 DNA reads TGTGCCATCAGTGACCCGGCGAGGGCGGAGGTCGAGCAGTACTTC. Translated, it gives CAISDPARAEVEQYF.

The V gene is TRBV20-1, the J gene TRBJ2-7; D ambiguous. The V gene lost 0 bases and the J gene lost 3 bases, with 18 bases spanning the gap. This CDR3 contains 16 residues. CDR1 and CDR2 (germline): DFQATT, SNEGSKA (reference sequence). CDR3 protein: CSARESRQNLLYEQYF. In DNA, the CDR3 is TGCAGTGCTAGAGAATCAAGGCAGAATTTACTCTACGAGCAGTACTTC.

This clonotype was found many times. The rearrangement joins TRBV5-6 to TRBJ2-3; 11 positions match TRBD1. Per germline, CDR1 SGHDT and CDR2 YYEEEE. The V and J ends lost 5 bases and 2 bases, in that order; junction bases with no gene match: 10. The CDR3 totals 17 residues. CDR3 amino acids: CASSWYGQGAVTDTQYF. Written as DNA, the CDR3 is TGTGCCAGCAGTTGGTACGGACAGGGGGCTGTCACAGATACGCAGTATTTT.

This clonotype has only a few counts. Here the CDR3 DNA reads TGTGCCAGCAGCCTCTCGGGGGCCTGGGAGGGCACCGGGGAGCTGTTTTTT. It yields the protein CASSLSGAWEGTGELFF. The genes are TRBV3-1 and TRBJ2-2, with D possibly TRBD2 on 7 matching bases. The V gene's germline CDR1 is LGHDT and CDR2 YNNKEL (reference sequence). CDR3 length: 17 amino acids. V was cut by 4 bases and J by 4 bases, with 19 bases left in between.

This clonotype was observed at least ten times. The J gene is TRBJ2-7, the V gene TRBV6-1, with a possible D match to TRBD1 (6 bases). The CDR3 sequence is 14 residues long. Trimming pared 6 bases from V and 0 bases from J, leaving 12 bases between. The germline CDR1 and CDR2 sequences are MNHNS and SASEGT. CDR3 loop: CASRSRDNSYEQYF. In nucleotides, the CDR3 is TGTGCCAGCAGATCACGGGACAACTCCTACGAGCAGTACTTC.

The chain has TRBV6-2 or TRBV6-3 and TRBJ1-5; D not certain. CDR1 is MNHEY and CDR2 is SVGEGT in the germline V gene. This CDR3 region has 14 residues. V gave up 5 bases and J gave up 7 bases, with 15 bases separating them. CDR3 DNA: TGTGCCAGCAGTGACGAGGTGGCGGGACAGCCCCAGCATTTT. Translation: CASSDEVAGQPQHF.

This clonotype was seen repeatedly, ten times or more. The chain's CDR3 is CASSLEGLGSNQPQHF. CDR3 DNA sequence: TGTGCCAGCAGCTTGGAAGGGCTTGGAAGCAATCAGCCCCAGCATTTT. The chain couples TRBV5-5 to TRBJ1-5; no reliable D call. Trimming took 0 bases from V and 1 from J, leaving 11 bases between them. Germline V CDR1 and CDR2: SGHKS, YYEKEE (reference sequence). CDR3 length equals 16 residues.